Listed here are 10 T cell receptor beta chains from one sample, sequenced in a study of blood T cells in healthy people across ages. Using a J-beta primer mix together with a sample-barcoded 5' primer, a second PCR was run for roughly 6 to 12 cycles. TCRdb re-called the 5' RACE reads with MiXCR, one entry per CDR3 protein. In the table there are under 800,000 distinct CDR3 sequences, around a fifth of which are singletons. Sequencing used blood. The receptors were sampled from a man aged 70-80 years in good health.

This clonotype was detected only a few times. This chain connects TRBV6-2 or TRBV6-3 to TRBJ2-1; 10 bases are a match to TRBD2. This CDR3 region has 14 residues. The ends lost 8 bases at V and 0 bases at J; junction bases unmatched: 1. CDR1 and CDR2 (germline): MNHEY, SVGEGT. The chain's CDR3 is CASRTSGSYNEQFF. For the CDR3, the DNA is TGTGCCAGCCGGACTAGCGGCTCCTACAATGAGCAGTTCTTC.

This clonotype was picked up a small number of times. This sequence joins TRBV6-1 and TRBJ2-4; 8 nucleotides line up with TRBD1. After removal of 1 base from V and 8 bases from J, the junction contained 10 bases not matched to a gene. The CDR3 consists of 16 residues. Germline CDR1 is MNHNS and CDR2 is SASEGT. CDR3 protein: CASSEGQQGGRDIQYF. The CDR3 coding sequence is TGTGCCAGCAGTGAAGGCCAACAGGGGGGTAGGGACATTCAGTACTTC.

This clonotype appeared a few times. J is TRBJ2-5 and V is TRBV9, with D maybe TRBD2 (5 bases). V lost 0 bases, J lost 1 base, and 7 bases lay in between. CDR1 is SGDLS and CDR2 is YYNGEE in the germline V gene. CDR3 size: 14 residues. The CDR3 spells CASSVGGSQETQYF. CDR3 nucleotides: TGTGCCAGCAGCGTAGGAGGGAGCCAAGAGACCCAGTACTTC.

This chain uses TRBV2 with TRBJ2-7; weak D call: TRBD2 (6 bases). The CDR3 covers 16 residues. Germline values: CDR1 SNHLY, CDR2 FYNNEI. V was cut by 8 bases and J by 0 bases, with 20 bases left in between. In DNA form, the CDR3 reads TGTGCCAGCCTCTGGCCCCGGGACTCGAGCTCCTACGAGCAGTACTTC. The encoded protein is CASLWPRDSSSYEQYF.

CDR3 amino acids: CASSGTGDSGNTIYF. The CDR3 nucleotides are TGTGCCAGCAGCGGCACAGGTGACTCTGGAAACACCATATATTTT. The J gene is TRBJ1-3, the V gene TRBV9, with a weak D call TRBD1 (5 bases). Deletions cut 3 bases from V and 0 bases from J, with 10 bases between. CDR3 length: 15 residues. Germline lookup yields CDR1 SGDLS and CDR2 YYNGEE.

The chain uses TRBV5-5 and TRBJ2-1, with D maybe TRBD1 (6 bases). Germline V gene sequence: CDR1 SGHKS, CDR2 YYEKEE (reference sequence). The V end was cut by 4 bases, the J end by 6 bases, with 11 bases between. The CDR3 length is 13 residues. CDR3 amino acids: CASSLPRGNEQFF. The CDR3 nucleotides read TGTGCCAGCAGCCTGCCCAGGGGCAATGAGCAGTTCTTC.

This clonotype was detected a few times. V is TRBV5-6 and J is TRBJ2-7; 8 bases agree with TRBD1. The CDR3 loop spans 14 amino acids. The J segment lost 4 bases and the V segment lost 4 bases, leaving 7 bases of the junction unmatched. CDR1 is SGHDT and CDR2 is YYEEEE in the germline V gene. The CDR3 spells CASSAGGAPYEQYF. For the CDR3, the DNA is TGTGCCAGCAGCGCAGGGGGCGCCCCATACGAGCAGTACTTC.

This chain joins TRBV28 and TRBJ2-1; D gene unclear. Trimming shortened V by 7 bases and J by 6 bases, and 13 bases separated the two germline ends. In germline, CDR1 is MDHEN, CDR2 SYDVKM. This CDR3 has 13 amino acids. CDR3: CASTSITSNEQFF. Written as DNA, the CDR3 is TGTGCCAGCACAAGCATTACGAGCAATGAGCAGTTCTTC.

The chain joins TRBV20-1 to TRBJ2-7, with TRBD1 matching 9 bases. CDR1 is DFQATT and CDR2 is SNEGSKA in the germline V gene (reference sequence). The CDR3 has 13 residues. The V segment lost 5 bases and the J segment 2 bases; nucleotides outside the gene matches: 4. CDR3 region: CSAQTGGAYEQYF. DNA of the CDR3: TGCAGTGCTCAGACAGGGGGGGCCTACGAGCAGTACTTC.

In this sample, this clonotype turned up many times. The rearrangement links TRBV25-1 to TRBJ2-5; D could derive from TRBD1 or TRBD2 (5 bases each). The CDR3 is made up of 12 amino acids. Trimming stripped 5 bases from V and 4 bases from J, with 8 bases between. CDR1 is MGHDK, CDR2 SYGVNS, per germline. CDR3 loop: CASSPGTETQYF. CDR3 coding DNA: TGTGCCAGCAGTCCCGGGACAGAGACCCAGTACTTC.